This T cell receptor beta chain was identified in a study of cytomegalovirus exposure and HLA in healthy donors. With 60 Vbeta and 13 Jbeta primers, the PCR was carried out. Sequencing was performed with immunoSEQ multiplex PCR; in TCRdb, only in-frame clones are kept and a portion is missing. The sample lists 120,000 or so clones, approximately 81% seen once, with 2% to 2.5% in the top ten. Germline-derived CDR1 and CDR2 are MGHRA and YSYEKL. Trimming cost V 3 bases and J 2 bases; bases outside gene matches: 9. The CDR3 covers 16 residues. The sequence was collected from a woman aged 35 to 49 in good health and CMV-seronegative. The chain links TRBV4-1 to TRBJ2-5; 7 bases fit TRBD2. The sequenced sample consisted of PBMCs. The chain's CDR3 is CASSQNQAGRQETQYF. CDR3 bases: TGCGCCAGCAGCCAGAACCAAGCGGGAAGGCAAGAGACCCAGTACTTC.